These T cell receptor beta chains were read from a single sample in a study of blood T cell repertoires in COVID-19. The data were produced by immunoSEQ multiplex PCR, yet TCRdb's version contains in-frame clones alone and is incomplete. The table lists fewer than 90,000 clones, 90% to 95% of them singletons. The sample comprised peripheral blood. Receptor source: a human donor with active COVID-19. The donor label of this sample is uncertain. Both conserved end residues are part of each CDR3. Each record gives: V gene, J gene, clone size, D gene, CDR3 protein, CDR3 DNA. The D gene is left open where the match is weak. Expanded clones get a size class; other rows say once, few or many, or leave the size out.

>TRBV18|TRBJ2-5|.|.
CASSPNQETQYF
TGTGCCAGCTCACCCAACCAAGAGACCCAGTACTTC
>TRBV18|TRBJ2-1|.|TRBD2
CASSTGTSGGNEQFF
TGTGCCAGCTCAACGGGGACTAGCGGGGGTAATGAGCAGTTCTTC
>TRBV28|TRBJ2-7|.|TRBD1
CASSLAIQTGGLYEQYF
TGTGCCAGCAGTTTAGCAATCCAGACAGGGGGCTTGTACGAGCAGTACTTC
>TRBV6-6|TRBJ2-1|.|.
CASSPRLTSSYNEQFF
TGTGCCAGCAGTCCCCGACTTACGAGCTCCTACAATGAGCAGTTCTTC
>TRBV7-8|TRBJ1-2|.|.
CASSLDRVKNYGYTF
TGTGCCAGCAGCTTAGACAGGGTGAAGAACTATGGCTACACCTTC
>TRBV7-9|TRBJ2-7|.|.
CASRKTEATEQYF
TGTGCCAGCCGGAAGACAGAAGCTACCGAGCAGTACTTC
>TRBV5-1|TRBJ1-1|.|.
CASSFREGTEAFF
TGCGCCAGCAGCTTTAGGGAGGGCACTGAAGCTTTCTTT
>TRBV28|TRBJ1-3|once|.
CASSLGTSSGNTIYF
TGTGCCAGCAGTTTGGGCACCTCCTCTGGAAACACCATATATTTT
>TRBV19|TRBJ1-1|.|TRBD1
CASSRGQGVNTEAFF
TGTGCCAGTAGTAGGGGACAGGGGGTTAACACTGAAGCTTTCTTT
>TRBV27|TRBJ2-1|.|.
CASSSPMSSYNEQFF
TGTGCCAGCAGTTCCCCCATGAGCTCCTACAATGAGCAGTTCTTC
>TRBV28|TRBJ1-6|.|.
CASSLGRWNYNSPLHF
TGTGCCAGCAGTTTAGGGAGATGGAATTATAATTCACCCCTCCACTTT
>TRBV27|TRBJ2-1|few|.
CASSFFAEYNEQFF
TGTGCCAGCAGTTTTTTTGCAGAATACAATGAGCAGTTCTTC
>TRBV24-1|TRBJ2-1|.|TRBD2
CATSPGLELTNNEQFF
TGTGCCACCAGTCCCGGACTAGAACTAACTAACAATGAGCAGTTCTTC
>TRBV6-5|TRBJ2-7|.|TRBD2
CASRTSGSGLWQYF
TGTGCCAGCAGGACTAGCGGGAGTGGGTTATGGCAGTACTTC
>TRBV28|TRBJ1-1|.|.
CASSLMGPINTEAFF
TGTGCCAGCAGTTTAATGGGGCCGATTAACACTGAAGCTTTCTTT